This TCR beta chain was captured by sequencing in a study of cytomegalovirus exposure and HLA in healthy donors. Across the whole study: An analysis done earlier identified approximately 120 million unique TCR beta sequences from about 180 million T cells. For the 300 to 450 genotyped donors, more than 65% fell within the Caucasian-associated ancestry cluster.

In the PCR, 60 Vbeta and 13 Jbeta primers were used. Data came from immunoSEQ multiplex PCR; TCRdb stores just in-frame clones and leaves some out. The sample shows 150,000 to 200,000 clones, 82% of them seen only once. The V gene's germline CDR1 is MGHRA and CDR2 YSYEKL. The CDR3 consists of 15 residues. The ends were cut back, 1 base at V and 10 bases at J, with 14 bases in the middle. The sequence was collected from a woman between 18 and 30 years old in good health and CMV-seronegative. Sequenced material: PBMCs. The V gene is TRBV4-1, the J gene TRBJ1-6, with a possible D match to TRBD1 (5 bases). The CDR3 DNA reads TGCGCCAGCAGCCAAGTCCGCGGGGCCAGCTCACCCCTCCACTTT. This gives the protein CASSQVRGASSPLHF.